This T cell receptor beta chain came from a study of human T cells and chemical hapten exposure. This clonotype was counted many times. V lost 2 bases and J lost 2, with 13 bases in between. The CDR3 runs to 15 residues. Germline V gives CDR1 SGHDT, CDR2 YYEEEE. Time point given: patch test 1, 2 weeks after DPC sensitization. Treatment reported: therapeutic diphenylcyclopropenone sensitization with weekly scalp DPC. Prior to each patch test being applied, blood was drawn. From the RACE reads, TCRdb called clonotypes with MiXCR, one entry per CDR3 protein. The data hold approximately 350,000 distinct CDR3 sequences, with approximately 6.3% observed a single time.

The chain links TRBV5-6 to TRBJ1-1, with D maybe TRBD1 (5 bases). The TCR originated in a woman between 18 and 30 years old with alopecia areata. Some clones in this sample may be carry-over from other donors' samples. The source was whole blood, collected in connection with sensitization to the hapten diphenylcyclopropenone (DPC). The DNA for the CDR3 is TGTGCCAGCAGCTTCGGAGGGGCCTTTAACACTGAAGCTTTCTTT. Encoded protein: CASSFGGAFNTEAFF.